A single sample is the source of the 7 T cell receptor beta chains below, sequenced in a study of T cells in Graves' hyperthyroidism and ophthalmopathy. Amplified TCR beta CDR3 regions came from RNA transcripts. HTBI primers drove first-round RT-PCR of the TCR CDR3. A single record per CDR3 protein comes from TCRdb applying MiXCR to the multiplex PCR reads. The table includes about 560,000 distinct CDR3 sequences, around 13% detected once. Source material: blood. Receptor source: a woman between 40 and 55 years old with Graves' hyperthyroidism.

The count of this clonotype is one. The genes are TRBV19 and TRBJ1-1; D may be TRBD1 (6 bases). The length of the CDR3 is 15 residues. V lost 1 base, J lost 6 bases, and 15 bases lay in between. The V gene's germline CDR1 is LNHDA and CDR2 SQIVND (reference sequence). CDR3 protein: CASSIGTVLGAEAFF. The CDR3 DNA sequence: TGTGCCAGTAGTATAGGGACAGTCCTGGGCGCTGAAGCTTTCTTT.

The chain uses TRBV7-9 and TRBJ2-1; 14 bases agree with TRBD2. CDR3 length equals 16 residues. Germline V CDR1 and CDR2: SEHNR, FQNEAQ (reference sequence). V lost 4 bases and J lost 2; bases outside the gene matches: 1. This CDR3 is CASSSTSGGAYNEQFF. In DNA form, the CDR3 reads TGTGCCAGCAGCTCGACTAGCGGGGGGGCCTACAATGAGCAGTTCTTC.

This clonotype was seen many times. This chain uses TRBV20-1 with TRBJ2-1; the match to TRBD2 covers 12 bases. The CDR3 is 12 residues long. With 7 bases clipped from V and 9 bases from J, the junction kept 4 bases outside the gene matches. Per the germline V gene, CDR1 is DFQATT and CDR2 is SNEGSKA (reference sequence). CDR3 bases: TGCAGTGGGCAGGGACTAGCGGGTGAGCAGTTCTTC. Translating gives CSGQGLAGEQFF.

This clonotype was seen ten or more times. The rearrangement joins TRBV11-2 to TRBJ2-7, with D maybe TRBD2 (7 bases). Per the germline V gene, CDR1 is SGHAT and CDR2 is FQNNGV. V was clipped by 6 bases and J by 2 bases, with 17 bases between them. The length of the CDR3 is 15 residues. The CDR3 is CASSLGGAFPYEQYF. For the CDR3, the DNA is TGTGCCAGCAGTCTAGGGGGGGCGTTTCCCTACGAGCAGTACTTC.

Remarks on this clonotype: This may arise from a read error, as a much more abundant clone is one base away. V and J are TRBV6-5 and TRBJ2-7; 11 bases align to TRBD2. CDR3 length: 16 residues. In germline, CDR1 is MNHEY, CDR2 SVGAGI. With 1 base clipped from V and 9 bases from J, the junction kept 11 bases outside the gene matches. The CDR3 reads CASSYYTTSGAEGQYF. The CDR3 DNA reads TGTGCCAGCAGTTACTACACGACTAGCGGGGCCGAGGGGCAGTACTTC.

This clonotype was counted a few times. This chain connects TRBV20-1 to TRBJ2-2, with a weak D call TRBD2 (5 bases). The CDR3 sequence is 13 residues long. Trimming pared 6 bases from V and 2 bases from J, leaving 10 bases between. The germline V gene encodes CDR1 DFQATT and CDR2 SNEGSKA (reference sequence). In DNA form, the CDR3 reads TGCAGTGCGGGAGCGGTTAACACCGGGGAGCTGTTTTTT. It encodes CSAGAVNTGELFF.

The CDR3 region has the DNA TGTGCCAGCAGTGAATTGGGGCCGAATCAGCCCCAGCATTTT. This gives the protein CASSELGPNQPQHF. This chain connects TRBV25-1 to TRBJ1-5, with a tentative D call TRBD1 (5 bases). This CDR3 spans 14 amino acids. Germline CDR1 MGHDK, CDR2 SYGVNS. V was pared by 1 base and J by 4 bases, with 8 bases between.